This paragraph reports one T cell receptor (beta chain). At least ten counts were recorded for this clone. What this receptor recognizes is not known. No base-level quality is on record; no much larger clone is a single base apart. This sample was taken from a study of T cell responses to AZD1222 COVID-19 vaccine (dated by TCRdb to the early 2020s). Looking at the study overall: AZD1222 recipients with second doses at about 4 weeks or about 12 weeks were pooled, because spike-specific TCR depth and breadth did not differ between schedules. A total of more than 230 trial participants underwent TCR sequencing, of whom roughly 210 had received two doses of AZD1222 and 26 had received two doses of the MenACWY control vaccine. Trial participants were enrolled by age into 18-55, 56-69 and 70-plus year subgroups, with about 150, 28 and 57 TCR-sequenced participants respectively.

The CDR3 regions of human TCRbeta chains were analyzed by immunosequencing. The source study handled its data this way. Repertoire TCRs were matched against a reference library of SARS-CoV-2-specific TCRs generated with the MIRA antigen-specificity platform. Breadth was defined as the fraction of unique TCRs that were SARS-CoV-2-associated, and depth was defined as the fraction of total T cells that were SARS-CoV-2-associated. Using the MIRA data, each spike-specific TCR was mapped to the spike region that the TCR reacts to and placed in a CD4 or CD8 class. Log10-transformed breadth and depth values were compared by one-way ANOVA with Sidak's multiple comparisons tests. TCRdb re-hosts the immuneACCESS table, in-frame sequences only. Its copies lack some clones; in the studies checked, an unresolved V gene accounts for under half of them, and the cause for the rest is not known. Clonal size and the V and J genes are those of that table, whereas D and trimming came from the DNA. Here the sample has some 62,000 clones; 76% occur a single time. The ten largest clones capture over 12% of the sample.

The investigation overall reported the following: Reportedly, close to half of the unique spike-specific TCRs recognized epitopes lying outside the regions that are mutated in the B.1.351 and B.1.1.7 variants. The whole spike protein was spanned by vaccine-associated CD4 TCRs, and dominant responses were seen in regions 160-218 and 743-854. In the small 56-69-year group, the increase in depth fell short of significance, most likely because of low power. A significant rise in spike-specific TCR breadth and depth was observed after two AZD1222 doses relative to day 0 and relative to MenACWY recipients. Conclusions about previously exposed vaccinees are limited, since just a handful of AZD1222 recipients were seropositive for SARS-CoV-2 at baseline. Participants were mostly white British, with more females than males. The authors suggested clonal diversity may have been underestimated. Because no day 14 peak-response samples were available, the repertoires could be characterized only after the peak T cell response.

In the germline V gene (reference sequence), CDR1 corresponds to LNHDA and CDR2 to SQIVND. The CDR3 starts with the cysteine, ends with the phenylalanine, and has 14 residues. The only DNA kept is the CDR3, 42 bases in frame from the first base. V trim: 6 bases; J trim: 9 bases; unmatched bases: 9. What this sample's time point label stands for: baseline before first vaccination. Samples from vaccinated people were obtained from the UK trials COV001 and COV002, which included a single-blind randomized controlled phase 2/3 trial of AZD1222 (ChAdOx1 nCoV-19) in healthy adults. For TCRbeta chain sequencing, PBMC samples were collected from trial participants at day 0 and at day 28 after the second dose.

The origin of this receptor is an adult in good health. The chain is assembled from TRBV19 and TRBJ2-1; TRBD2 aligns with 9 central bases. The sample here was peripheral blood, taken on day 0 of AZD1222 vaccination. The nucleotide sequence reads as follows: TGTGCCAGTAGGGCTAGCGGGGTGGCGGGTGAGCAGTTCTTC. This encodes CASRASGVAGEQFF.